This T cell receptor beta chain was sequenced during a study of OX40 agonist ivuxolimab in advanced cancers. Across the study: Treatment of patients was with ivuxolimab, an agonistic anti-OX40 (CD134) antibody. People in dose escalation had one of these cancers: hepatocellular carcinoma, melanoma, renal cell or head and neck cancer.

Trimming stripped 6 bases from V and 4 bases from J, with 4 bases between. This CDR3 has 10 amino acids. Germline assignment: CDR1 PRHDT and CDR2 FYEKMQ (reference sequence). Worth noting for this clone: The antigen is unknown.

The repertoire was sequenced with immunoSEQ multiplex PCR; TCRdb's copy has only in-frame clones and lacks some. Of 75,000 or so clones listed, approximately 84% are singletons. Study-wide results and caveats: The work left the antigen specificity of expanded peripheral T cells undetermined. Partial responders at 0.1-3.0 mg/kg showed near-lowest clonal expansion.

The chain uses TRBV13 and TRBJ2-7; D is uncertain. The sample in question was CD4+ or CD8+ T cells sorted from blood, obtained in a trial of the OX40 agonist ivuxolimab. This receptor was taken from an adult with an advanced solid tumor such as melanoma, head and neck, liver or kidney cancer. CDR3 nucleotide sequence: TGTGCCAGCAGTGAGTACGAGCAGTACTTC. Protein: CASSEYEQYF. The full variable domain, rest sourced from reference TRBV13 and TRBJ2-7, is AAGVIQSPRHLIKEKRETATLKCYPIPRHDTVYWYQQGPGQDPQFLISFYEKMQSDKGSIPDRFSAQQFSDYHSELNMSSLELGDSALYFCASSEYEQYFGPGTRLTVT.